These 29 T cell receptor beta chains were all obtained from the same sample, sequenced in a study of T cells in Graves' hyperthyroidism and ophthalmopathy. It was RNA transcripts that yielded the amplified TCR beta CDR3 regions. When the TCR CDR3 underwent first-round RT-PCR, the HTBI primer set was used. Using its own MiXCR run on the multiplex PCR reads, TCRdb lists one record per CDR3 protein. Found here are a few hundred thousand distinct CDR3 sequences, 14% of them singletons; the top ten hold roughly a fifth. The sample comprised blood. These receptors were obtained from a woman in her twenties or thirties with Graves' ophthalmopathy.

CDR3 in amino acids: CSGLLGTSGGDAYEQYF. The DNA for the CDR3 is TGCAGTGGTCTACTCGGGACTAGCGGGGGGGACGCCTACGAGCAGTACTTC. The V gene is TRBV20-1, the J gene TRBJ2-7; 16 positions match TRBD2. The CDR3 is 17 amino acids. CDR1 and CDR2 (germline): DFQATT, SNEGSKA (reference sequence). V shed 7 bases, J shed 2 bases, and the junction held 11 bases outside the gene matches.

Ten or more counts support this clonotype. The J gene is TRBJ2-2, the V gene TRBV18; 8 bases are a match to TRBD1. The CDR3 spans 16 residues. Germline assignment: CDR1 KGHSH and CDR2 LQKENI. V shed 6 bases and J 4 bases; nucleotides not matched to a gene: 10. CDR3 sequence (DNA): TGTGCCAGCTCGCTTGGACAGGGAAGGGTCACCGGGGAGCTGTTTTTT. Translated: CASSLGQGRVTGELFF.

The table lists this clonotype with a few counts. The rearrangement joins TRBV11-1 to TRBJ2-7; a possible D gene is TRBD2 (5 bases). The V gene lost 2 bases and the J gene lost 1 base, with 12 bases spanning the gap. Germline loops: CDR1 SGHAT, CDR2 FQDESV (reference sequence). The CDR3 is 15 residues long. CDR3 nucleotides: TGTGCCAGCAGCTTAAGAGGAGAGGGTTCCTACGAGCAGTACTTC. Translation gives CASSLRGEGSYEQYF. The whole variable domain, filled in from reference TRBV11-1 and TRBJ2-7, reads EAEVAQSPRYKITEKSQAVAFWCDPISGHATLYWYRQILGQGPELLVQFQDESVVDDSQLPKDRFSAERLKGVDSTLKIQPAELGDSAMYLCASSLRGEGSYEQYFGPGTRLTVT.

This clonotype has a handful of counts. This could be a read error, since a much larger clone is one nucleotide away. The rearrangement joins TRBV3-1 to TRBJ1-2; unclear D gene. The CDR3 has 13 residues. Germline V gives CDR1 LGHDT, CDR2 YNNKEL (reference sequence). In DNA, the CDR3 is TGTGCCGGCAGCCAAGAAATGTACGATGGCTACACCTTC. Translated, it gives CAGSQEMYDGYTF.

In its sample, this clonotype was seen a few times. The chain is built from TRBV20-1 and TRBJ1-2, with a weak D call TRBD1 (5 bases). Germline V gene lookup returns CDR1 DFQATT and CDR2 SNEGSKA (reference sequence). Trimming took 0 bases from V and 8 from J, leaving 10 bases between them. There are 12 residues in the CDR3. The DNA for the CDR3 is TGCAGTGCTAGAGATCATGGGGGGGGCTACACCTTC. It encodes CSARDHGGGYTF.

There are many counts of this clonotype. Germline and junction disagree at one end, which may indicate a read error. The rearrangement uses TRBV7-9 and TRBJ2-3; the match to TRBD2 covers 9 bases. This CDR3 is built from 14 residues. Germline loops: CDR1 SEHNR, CDR2 FQNEAQ (reference sequence). The CDR3: CASNLAGGTDTQYF. DNA for the CDR3: TGTGCCAGCAACTTAGCGGGGGGCACAGATACGCAGTATTTT.

At least ten counts were recorded for this clonotype. The V call is TRBV12-5, the J call TRBJ1-3, with D hard to call. Trimming pared 6 bases from V and 0 bases from J, leaving 9 bases between. This CDR3 comprises 14 residues. CDR1 LGHNT and CDR2 FRNRAP come from the germline V gene. The CDR3 DNA reads TGTGCTAGTGGCGACCGAAACTCTGGAAACACCATATATTTT. This gives the protein CASGDRNSGNTIYF.

In this sample, this clonotype turned up many times. The chain couples TRBV12-3 or TRBV12-4 to TRBJ2-2; D not resolved. This CDR3 contains 14 residues. V was trimmed by 8 bases and J by 1 base, leaving 11 bases between them. The chain's CDR3 is CASAGRVNTGELFF. In DNA, the CDR3 is TGTGCCAGCGCCGGCAGAGTGAACACCGGGGAGCTGTTTTTT.

The chain joins TRBV18 to TRBJ1-1; D unclear. V gave up 3 bases and J gave up 3 bases, with 8 bases separating them. The CDR3 sequence is 13 residues long. Germline CDR1 is KGHSH and CDR2 is LQKENI. The CDR3 sequence is CASSPNPDTEAFF. In nucleotides, the CDR3 is TGTGCCAGCTCACCCAACCCTGACACTGAAGCTTTCTTT.

At least ten counts were recorded for this clonotype. The chain combines TRBV28 with TRBJ1-4, with D hard to call. V was trimmed by 7 bases and J by 8 bases, leaving 11 bases between them. The CDR3 spans 12 residues. Germline loops: CDR1 MDHEN, CDR2 SYDVKM. The CDR3 region has the DNA TGTGCCAGCACTCTACCGGGGGAAAAACTGTTTTTT. Its translation is CASTLPGEKLFF. Filled out from reference TRBV28 and TRBJ1-4, the complete variable domain reads DVKVTQSSRYLVKRTGEKVFLECVQDMDHENMFWYRQDPGLGLRLIYFSYDVKMKEKGDIPEGYSVSREKKERFSLILESASTNQTSMYLCASTLPGEKLFFGSGTQLSVL.

This clonotype was seen many times. This sequence joins TRBV20-1 and TRBJ1-5; TRBD1 agrees at 7 bases. The CDR3 contains 12 residues. The junction had 8 bases not matched to a gene; V was cut back by 6 bases and J by 9 bases. Germline CDR1 reads DFQATT; CDR2 reads SNEGSKA (reference sequence). CDR3 amino acids: CSASPGQLPQHF. The CDR3 DNA reads as TGCAGTGCGAGTCCGGGACAGCTGCCCCAGCATTTT.

This clonotype has at least ten counts. V usage is TRBV28 and J usage is TRBJ2-1; 10 bases match TRBD2. V shed 6 bases, J shed 5 bases, and the junction held 10 bases outside the gene matches. There are 16 residues in the CDR3. CDR1 is MDHEN and CDR2 is SYDVKM in the germline V gene. CDR3 residues: CASSLAGAPGDNEQFF. The CDR3 DNA reads as TGTGCCAGCAGCCTAGCGGGGGCCCCGGGCGACAATGAGCAGTTCTTC.

This chain joins TRBV19 and TRBJ2-5; 7 nucleotides line up with TRBD2. The V segment lost 5 bases and the J segment 5 bases; nucleotides outside the gene matches: 14. Germline values: CDR1 LNHDA, CDR2 SQIVND (reference sequence). There are 16 residues in the CDR3. In nucleotides, the CDR3 is TGTGCCAGTAGTCCCATGAGGGCTAGCGGTATCGAGACCCAGTACTTC. Translating gives CASSPMRASGIETQYF.

This clonotype was found many times. The chain couples TRBV28 to TRBJ1-6, with 11 bases lining up with TRBD1. This CDR3 contains 22 residues. The V gene's germline CDR1 is MDHEN and CDR2 SYDVKM. Losses at the gene ends were 2 bases for V and 0 bases for J; bases not matched to a gene: 15. CDR3 amino acids: CASSLGGTGGLTLSSYNSPLHF. In DNA form, the CDR3 reads TGTGCCAGCAGTTTAGGGGGGACAGGGGGACTAACCCTGAGCTCCTATAATTCACCCCTCCACTTT. Full variable domain (remainder filled in from reference TRBV28 and TRBJ1-6): DVKVTQSSRYLVKRTGEKVFLECVQDMDHENMFWYRQDPGLGLRLIYFSYDVKMKEKGDIPEGYSVSREKKERFSLILESASTNQTSMYLCASSLGGTGGLTLSSYNSPLHFGNGTRLTVT.

This clonotype was seen repeatedly, ten times or more. The V and J genes are TRBV12-3 or TRBV12-4 and TRBJ2-3; 7 nucleotides match TRBD1. This CDR3 is built from 16 residues. V trimming: 6 bases; J trimming: 2 bases; junction bases outside the gene matches: 11. The CDR3 protein is CASSLIRDSVTDTQYF. In nucleotides, the CDR3 is TGTGCCAGCAGCCTGATCCGGGACAGCGTCACAGATACGCAGTATTTT.

This clonotype was seen at least ten times. This rearrangement joins TRBV14 to TRBJ2-1; the D gene is possibly TRBD1 (6 bases). Germline V gene data show CDR1 as SGHDN and CDR2 as FVKESK. The CDR3 covers 17 residues. V dropped 3 bases and J dropped 4 bases, with 19 bases sitting between them. CDR3 sequence: CASSQDQQGNSYNEQFF. As DNA, the CDR3 is TGTGCCAGCAGCCAGGACCAACAGGGTAATTCTTACAATGAGCAGTTCTTC.

V and J are TRBV2 and TRBJ2-7; D gene unclear. From germline, CDR1 is SNHLY and CDR2 FYNNEI. V was pared by 5 bases and J by 7 bases, with 12 bases between. This CDR3 has 12 amino acids. For the CDR3, the DNA is TGTGCCAGCAGTTACCCCGGGTGGGAGCAGTACTTC. This sequence encodes CASSYPGWEQYF.

This clonotype was observed at least ten times. The chain combines TRBV14 with TRBJ2-7, with D possibly being TRBD1 (5 bases). CDR1 SGHDN and CDR2 FVKESK come from the germline V gene. Trimming stripped 4 bases from V and 3 bases from J, with 10 bases between. The CDR3 runs to 13 residues. This CDR3 reads CASSPYTGYEQYF. For the CDR3, the DNA is TGTGCCAGCAGCCCTTACACAGGCTACGAGCAGTACTTC.

This clonotype was seen repeatedly, ten times or more. The chain has TRBV28 and TRBJ2-4; D is ambiguous. The CDR3 is 12 residues long. Trimming took off 6 bases at V and 4 bases at J, with 7 bases between the two ends. Germline-derived CDR1 and CDR2 are MDHEN and SYDVKM. In DNA, the CDR3 is TGTGCCAGCAGCTGGGATAAAAACATTCAGTACTTC. It translates to CASSWDKNIQYF.

Ten or more counts support this clonotype. The rearrangement uses TRBV2 and TRBJ2-7; 9 bases are shared with TRBD1. The germline gives CDR1 SNHLY, CDR2 FYNNEI. The length of the CDR3 is 15 residues. Trimming took 8 bases from V and 1 from J; bases not matched to a gene: 9. Here the CDR3 DNA reads TGTGCCAGCCTCGGGACAGGGAGGGGATCCTACGAGCAGTACTTC. Its translation: CASLGTGRGSYEQYF. Using reference TRBV2 and TRBJ2-7 for the parts outside the CDR3, the full variable domain is EPEVTQTPSHQVTQMGQEVILRCVPISNHLYFYWYRQILGQKVEFLVSFYNNEISEKSEIFDDQFSVERPDGSNFTLKIRSTKLEDSAMYFCASLGTGRGSYEQYFGPGTRLTVT.

This clonotype has a count of ten or more. The genes are TRBV12-3 or TRBV12-4 and TRBJ2-7; either TRBD1 or TRBD2 may fit D (5 bases each). This CDR3 region has 14 residues. Trimming took 6 bases from V and 0 from J, leaving 12 bases between them. The CDR3 DNA sequence: TGTGCCAGCAGCCATCTGAGGGGCTCCTACGAGCAGTACTTC. This codes for CASSHLRGSYEQYF.

As for this clonotype: A much larger clone lies a single base off, so this may be a read error. The CDR3 is CASSLGGTGVVPTF. CDR3 nucleotides: TGTGCCAGCAGCTTAGGAGGGACGGGGGTAGTTCCCACCTTC. This sequence joins TRBV11-2 and TRBJ1-2, with D possibly matching TRBD1 (5 bases). The germline gives CDR1 SGHAT, CDR2 FQNNGV. V was clipped by 1 base and J by 13 bases, with 19 bases between them. The CDR3 has 14 amino acids.

There are a few counts of this clonotype. The rearrangement uses TRBV5-6 and TRBJ2-2; 9 positions match TRBD2. V dropped 3 bases and J dropped 2; count of bases not matched to a gene: 5. The CDR3 spans 16 residues. CDR1 and CDR2 from the germline V gene are SGHDT and YYEEEE. DNA for the CDR3: TGTGCCAGCAGCTATAGCGGGGGCCCAAACACCGGGGAGCTGTTTTTT. It encodes CASSYSGGPNTGELFF.

This clonotype came up many times. The chain links TRBV28 to TRBJ2-5; 7 bases are a match to TRBD1. V shed 5 bases, J shed 1 base, and the junction held 7 bases outside the gene matches. Per the germline V gene, CDR1 is MDHEN and CDR2 is SYDVKM. There are 15 residues in the CDR3. In nucleotides, the CDR3 is TGTGCCAGCAGTGTCATGACAGGGACCCAAGAGACCCAGTACTTC. Its protein is CASSVMTGTQETQYF.

This clonotype was counted at least ten times. The chain carries TRBV11-3 and TRBJ2-1, with D uncertain. The V end was cut by 1 base, the J end by 7 bases, with 8 bases between. CDR1 is SGHNT, CDR2 YENEEA, per germline. The CDR3 runs 13 residues. In DNA form, the CDR3 reads TGTGCCAGCAGCTTAGTCGGAGAGAATGAGCAGTTCTTC. Translated, it gives CASSLVGENEQFF.

There are many counts of this clonotype. This chain connects TRBV9 to TRBJ2-1; 7 positions agree with TRBD2. Trimming removed 3 bases from V and 2 bases from J; junction bases left unmatched: 5. Per the germline V gene, CDR1 is SGDLS and CDR2 is YYNGEE. CDR3 length equals 15 residues. CDR3 residues: CASSEDAGAYNEQFF. Here the CDR3 DNA reads TGTGCCAGCAGCGAAGATGCGGGGGCCTACAATGAGCAGTTCTTC.

This clonotype was observed a single time. A junction end diverges from the germline sequence, so it may reflect a read error. The chain is built from TRBV6-2 or TRBV6-3 and TRBJ1-2; D is undetermined. Germline V gives CDR1 MNHEY, CDR2 SVGEGT. The CDR3 is 11 residues long. This CDR3 is CASSERVHPLF. Here the CDR3 DNA reads TGTGCCAGCAGCGAGCGGGTCCATCCCCTATTC.

This rearrangement joins TRBV7-9 to TRBJ2-1; TRBD2 agrees at 12 bases. The J segment lost 0 bases and the V segment lost 5 bases, leaving 20 bases of the junction unmatched. This CDR3 has 22 residues. Germline-derived CDR1 and CDR2 are SEHNR and FQNEAQ (reference sequence). CDR3 region: CASSPGGWASGGGLGSYNEQFF. The CDR3 region has the DNA TGTGCCAGCAGCCCAGGGGGCTGGGCTAGCGGGGGGGGCCTTGGCTCCTACAATGAGCAGTTCTTC. The full variable domain, in which reference TRBV7-9 and TRBJ2-1 provide the parts outside the CDR3, is DTGVSQNPRHKITKRGQNVTFRCDPISEHNRLYWYRQTLGQGPEFLTYFQNEAQLEKSRLLSDRFSAERPKGSFSTLEIQRTEQGDSAMYLCASSPGGWASGGGLGSYNEQFFGPGTRLTVL.

This clonotype was recorded many times. This sequence joins TRBV18 and TRBJ2-3; 8 positions match TRBD2. Germline V CDR1 and CDR2: KGHSH, LQKENI. The CDR3 has 17 residues. V was clipped by 2 bases and J by 4 bases; unmatched bases: 11. The DNA of the CDR3 is TGTGCCAGCTCACCAACGCCCGGGACCGGGGGGGCAGATACGCAGTATTTT. As protein: CASSPTPGTGGADTQYF.